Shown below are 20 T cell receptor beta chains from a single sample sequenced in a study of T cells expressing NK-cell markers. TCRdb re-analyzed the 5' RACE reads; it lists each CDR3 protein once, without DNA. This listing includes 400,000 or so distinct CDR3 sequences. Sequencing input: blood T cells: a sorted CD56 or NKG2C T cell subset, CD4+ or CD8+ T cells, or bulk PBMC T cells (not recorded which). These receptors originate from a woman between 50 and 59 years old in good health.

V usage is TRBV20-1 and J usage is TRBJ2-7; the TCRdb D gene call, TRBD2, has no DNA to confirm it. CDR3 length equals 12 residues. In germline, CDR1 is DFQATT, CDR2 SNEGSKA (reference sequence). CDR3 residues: CSASPGLGEQYF.

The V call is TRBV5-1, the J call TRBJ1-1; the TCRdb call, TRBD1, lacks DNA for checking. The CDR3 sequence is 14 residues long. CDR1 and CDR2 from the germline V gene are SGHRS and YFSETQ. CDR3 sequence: CASSPGRTNTEAFF.

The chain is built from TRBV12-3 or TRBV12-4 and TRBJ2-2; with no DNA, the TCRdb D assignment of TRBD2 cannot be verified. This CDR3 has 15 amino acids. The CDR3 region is CASSLGLAVTGELFF.

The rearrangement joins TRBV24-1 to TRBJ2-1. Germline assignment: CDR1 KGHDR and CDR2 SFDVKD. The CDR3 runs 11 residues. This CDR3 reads CATLGRGEQFF.

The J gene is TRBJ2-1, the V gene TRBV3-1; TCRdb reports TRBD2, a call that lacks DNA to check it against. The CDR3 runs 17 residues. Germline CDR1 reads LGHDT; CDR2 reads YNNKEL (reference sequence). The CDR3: CASSPTTTSRVYNEQFF.

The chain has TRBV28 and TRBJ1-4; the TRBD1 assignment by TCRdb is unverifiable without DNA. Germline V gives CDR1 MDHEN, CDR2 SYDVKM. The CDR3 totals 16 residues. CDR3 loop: CASPPRGSATNEKLFF.

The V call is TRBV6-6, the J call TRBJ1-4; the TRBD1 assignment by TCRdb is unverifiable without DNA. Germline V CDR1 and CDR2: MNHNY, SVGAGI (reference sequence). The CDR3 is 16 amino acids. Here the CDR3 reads CASSEGGARGWEKLFF.

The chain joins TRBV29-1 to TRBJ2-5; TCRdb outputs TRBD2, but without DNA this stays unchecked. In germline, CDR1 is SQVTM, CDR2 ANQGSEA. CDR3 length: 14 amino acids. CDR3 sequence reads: CSVEGAGGRETQYF.

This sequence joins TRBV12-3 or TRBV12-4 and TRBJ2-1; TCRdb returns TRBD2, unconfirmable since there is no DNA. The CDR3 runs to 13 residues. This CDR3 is CASSLRWGDEQFF.

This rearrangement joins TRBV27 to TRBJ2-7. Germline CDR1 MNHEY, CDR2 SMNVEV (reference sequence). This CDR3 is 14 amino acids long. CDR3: CASSIVRGSYEQYF.

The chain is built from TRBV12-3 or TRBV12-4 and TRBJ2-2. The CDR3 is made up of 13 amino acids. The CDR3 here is CASRGSYHGELFF.

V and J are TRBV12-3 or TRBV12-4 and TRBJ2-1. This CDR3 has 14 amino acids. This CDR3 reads CASTPGSSYNEQFF.

CDR3 residues: CASSPPAGDTQYF. This rearrangement joins TRBV7-9 to TRBJ2-3; as DNA is missing, the TRBD2 call by TCRdb cannot be tested. Germline V gene sequence: CDR1 SEHNR, CDR2 FQNEAQ (reference sequence). The CDR3 contains 13 residues.

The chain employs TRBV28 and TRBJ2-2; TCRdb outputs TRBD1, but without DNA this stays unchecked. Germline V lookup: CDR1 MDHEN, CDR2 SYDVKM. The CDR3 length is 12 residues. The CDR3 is CASTTGPGELFF.

CDR3 residues: CASSVRQYGYTF. This chain connects TRBV19 to TRBJ1-2. The CDR3 has 12 residues. Germline V gene lookup returns CDR1 LNHDA and CDR2 SQIVND (reference sequence).

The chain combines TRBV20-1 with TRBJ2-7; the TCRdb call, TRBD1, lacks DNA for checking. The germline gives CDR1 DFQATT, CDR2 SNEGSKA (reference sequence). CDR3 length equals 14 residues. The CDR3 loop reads CSASWDRGPYEQYF.

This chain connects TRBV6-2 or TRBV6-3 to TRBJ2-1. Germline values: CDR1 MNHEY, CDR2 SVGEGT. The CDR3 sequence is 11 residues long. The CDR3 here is CASIRKGEQFF.

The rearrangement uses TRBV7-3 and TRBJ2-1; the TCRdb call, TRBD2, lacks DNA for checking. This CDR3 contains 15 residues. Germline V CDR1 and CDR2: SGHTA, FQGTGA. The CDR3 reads CASSQLGGVNNEQFF.

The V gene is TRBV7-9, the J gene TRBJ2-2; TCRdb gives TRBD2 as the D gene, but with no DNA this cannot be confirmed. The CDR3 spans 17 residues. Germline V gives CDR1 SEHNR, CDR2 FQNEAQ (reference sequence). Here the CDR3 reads CASSPGLAGAVTGELFF.

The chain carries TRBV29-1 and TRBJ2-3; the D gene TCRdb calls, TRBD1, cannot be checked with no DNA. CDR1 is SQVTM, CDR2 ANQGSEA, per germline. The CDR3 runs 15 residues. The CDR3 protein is CSVSPRTGVPDTQYF.